The clone carrying this T cell receptor (beta chain) was seen only a few times. The data were taken from a study of control samples from healthy donors and cancer patients. V shed 8 bases and J shed 10 bases, with 12 bases lying between them. The CDR3 has 12 residues. Assay: immunoSEQ multiplex PCR; the TCRdb copy retains only in-frame clones and omits some. The table includes about 270,000 clones, approximately 80% detected once. Material: PBMCs. This receptor was identified in a woman aged 55-70 years with lung cancer. The chain links TRBV12-3 or TRBV12-4 to TRBJ1-6; tentative D call: TRBD1 (5 bases). CDR3 sequence reads: CASGLRVSPLHF. The CDR3 DNA follows: TGTGCCAGCGGCCTCAGGGTATCACCCCTCCACTTT.